These 17 T cell receptor beta chains came from one sample sequenced in a study of cytomegalovirus exposure and HLA in healthy donors. Method: immunoSEQ multiplex PCR; TCRdb's copy keeps in-frame clones and lacks some. The data hold 150,000 to 200,000 clones, with less than 90% observed a single time. The material sequenced was PBMCs. The receptor source for this set is a woman aged 30 to 39 in good health and CMV-seronegative.

The CDR3, as DNA: TGTGCCAGTACCATAGGACTTAACACTGAAGCTTTCTTT. It is translated as CASTIGLNTEAFF. The V gene is TRBV19, the J gene TRBJ1-1; D call uncertain. Trimming left V 7 bases short and J 2 bases short, with 11 bases between. Germline-derived CDR1 and CDR2 are LNHDA and SQIVND (reference sequence). CDR3 length: 13 residues.

This clone was counted only a few times. V usage is TRBV6-6 and J usage is TRBJ1-2; possible D gene TRBD1, 6 bases. The V gene lost 4 bases and the J gene lost 5 bases, with 11 bases spanning the gap. In germline, CDR1 is MNHNY, CDR2 SVGAGI (reference sequence). The CDR3 contains 13 residues. CDR3 protein: CASSLQGEYGYTF. CDR3 nucleotide sequence: TGTGCCAGCAGTTTACAGGGAGAATATGGCTACACCTTC.

This clone was detected once. The chain has TRBV25-1 and TRBJ2-2; possible D gene TRBD1, 5 bases. The CDR3 spans 14 residues. V was trimmed by 2 bases and J by 3 bases, leaving 7 bases between them. Germline CDR1 reads MGHDK; CDR2 reads SYGVNS. CDR3 nucleotides: TGTGCCAGCAGTGAAGTAGGGGACACCGGGGAGCTGTTTTTT. Translated, it gives CASSEVGDTGELFF.

The CDR3 DNA sequence: TGTGCCAGCAGTGACTCCGGGACAGGTCTCTATGGCTACACCTTC. Translated, it gives CASSDSGTGLYGYTF. This chain links TRBV6-1 with TRBJ1-2, with 8 positions matching TRBD1. Germline trimming cut 3 bases from V and 4 bases from J; bases unmatched to any gene: 7. Germline loops: CDR1 MNHNS, CDR2 SASEGT. This CDR3 is built from 15 residues.

The V gene is TRBV28, the J gene TRBJ2-1; unclear D gene. Germline CDR1 is MDHEN and CDR2 is SYDVKM. This CDR3 contains 14 residues. V was cut by 10 bases and J by 7 bases, with 20 bases left in between. As DNA, the CDR3 is TGTGCCACCTTAGATAGCTCAGGTCCTAATGAGCAGTTCTTC. Amino acids: CATLDSSGPNEQFF.

In DNA, the CDR3 is TGTGCCAGCAGCGTAGGGCATCGGGGTACGCAGTATTTT. Amino acids: CASSVGHRGTQYF. The V call is TRBV9, the J call TRBJ2-3; a weak D match, TRBD2 (5 bases). There are 13 residues in the CDR3. V was shortened by 0 bases and J by 8 bases, with 10 bases between the two germline ends. CDR1 is SGDLS, CDR2 YYNGEE, per germline.

This clone was detected only a few times. The chain couples TRBV7-2 to TRBJ1-1; perhaps TRBD1 as D (6 bases). From germline, CDR1 is SGHTA and CDR2 FQGNSA. The CDR3 sequence is 15 residues long. V was pared by 2 bases and J by 10 bases, with 20 bases between. The CDR3 protein is CASSLSGHRVDGAFF. CDR3 DNA: TGTGCCAGCAGCTTATCAGGCCACAGGGTAGACGGAGCTTTCTTT.

The chain is built from TRBV6-4 and TRBJ1-4, with D unclear. The germline CDR1 and CDR2 sequences are MRHNA and SNTAGT. Trimming cost V 1 base and J 7 bases, with 7 bases left between them. The CDR3 covers 13 residues. The CDR3 nucleotides are TGTGCCAGCAGTGACTTACTGAGTGAAAAACTGTTTTTT. Protein product: CASSDLLSEKLFF.

The chain uses TRBV6-5 and TRBJ1-1; D is unresolved. Germline CDR1 MNHEY, CDR2 SVGAGI. Trimming pared 2 bases from V and 0 bases from J, leaving 4 bases between. This CDR3 has 13 amino acids. CDR3 DNA: TGTGCCAGCAGTTACCAGCTGAACACTGAAGCTTTCTTT. Translation: CASSYQLNTEAFF.

The chain uses TRBV6-5 and TRBJ1-6; D gene uncertain. Trimming pared 4 bases from V and 10 bases from J, leaving 14 bases between. This CDR3 comprises 14 residues. Germline lookup yields CDR1 MNHEY and CDR2 SVGAGI. CDR3 nucleotides: TGTGCCAGCAGTTTCGAGGAGGGAGTATCACCCCTCCACTTT. Its translation is CASSFEEGVSPLHF.

The chain recombines TRBV15 with TRBJ2-7, with 8 bases identical to TRBD1. The CDR3 loop spans 15 amino acids. V lost 3 bases, J lost 2 bases, and 6 bases stayed unmatched. The V gene's germline CDR1 is LNHNV and CDR2 YYDKDF (reference sequence). CDR3 residues: CATSRAPGQAYEQYF. DNA of the CDR3: TGTGCCACCAGCAGGGCTCCGGGACAGGCCTACGAGCAGTACTTC.

This chain links TRBV5-1 with TRBJ1-5, with unresolved D. This CDR3 contains 13 residues. The V gene's germline CDR1 is SGHRS and CDR2 YFSETQ. The germline V and J ends were trimmed by 0 bases and 6 bases, with 7 bases remaining between them. The CDR3 region has the DNA TGCGCCAGCAGCTTGGGGGCAGGTCAGCCCCAGCATTTT. Translated, it gives CASSLGAGQPQHF.

This rearrangement joins TRBV5-4 to TRBJ1-2, with a weak D call TRBD1 (5 bases). The CDR3 is 16 residues long. From germline, CDR1 is SGHNT and CDR2 YYREEE (reference sequence). V was clipped by 0 bases and J by 2 bases, with 14 bases between them. CDR3: CASSLGAGSENYGYTF. The CDR3 region has the DNA TGTGCCAGCAGCTTGGGGGCAGGGAGCGAAAACTATGGCTACACCTTC.

The chain couples TRBV15 to TRBJ2-5; D ambiguous. Deletions cut 1 base from V and 1 base from J, with 7 bases between. Germline CDR1 and CDR2: LNHNV and YYDKDF (reference sequence). CDR3 length: 14 amino acids. This CDR3 reads CATSRGNSQETQYF. As DNA, the CDR3 is TGTGCCACCAGCAGAGGGAATTCCCAAGAGACCCAGTACTTC. The full variable domain, its missing parts supplied by reference TRBV15 and TRBJ2-5, is DAMVIQNPRYQVTQFGKPVTLSCSQTLNHNVMYWYQQKSSQAPKLLFHYYDKDFNNEADTPDNFQSRRPNTSFCFLDIRSPGLGDTAMYLCATSRGNSQETQYFGPGTRLLVL.

The chain combines TRBV30 with TRBJ2-2, with TRBD1 matching over 7 bases. The CDR3 length is 15 residues. Germline V gene data show CDR1 as GTSNPN and CDR2 as SVGIG (reference sequence). The V gene end was trimmed by 1 base and the J gene end by 5 bases; junction bases not matched to a gene: 7. The CDR3 DNA follows: TGTGCCTGGAGTGCCGGGACAGCATGGACCGGGGAGCTGTTTTTT. It translates to CAWSAGTAWTGELFF.

V gene TRBV5-4 combines with J gene TRBJ2-3, with D perhaps assigned TRBD1 or TRBD2 (5 bases each). Germline V CDR1 and CDR2: SGHNT, YYREEE (reference sequence). Between the trimmed V and J ends, which lost 0 bases and 6 bases, there was a span of 23 bases. CDR3 length: 18 amino acids. The CDR3: CASSLGWSGQPSPDTQYF. The CDR3 DNA reads TGTGCCAGCAGCTTGGGTTGGTCGGGGCAACCTTCGCCTGATACGCAGTATTTT.

In its sample, this clone was seen once. J is TRBJ1-3 and V is TRBV7-3; a possible D gene is TRBD1 (5 bases). From germline, CDR1 is SGHTA and CDR2 FQGTGA. This CDR3 comprises 17 residues. Trimming took 4 bases from V and 3 from J, leaving 19 bases between them. The CDR3 sequence is CASSSQAPGTIGNTIYF. As DNA, the CDR3 is TGTGCCAGCAGCTCCCAAGCCCCCGGGACCATTGGAAACACCATATATTTT.